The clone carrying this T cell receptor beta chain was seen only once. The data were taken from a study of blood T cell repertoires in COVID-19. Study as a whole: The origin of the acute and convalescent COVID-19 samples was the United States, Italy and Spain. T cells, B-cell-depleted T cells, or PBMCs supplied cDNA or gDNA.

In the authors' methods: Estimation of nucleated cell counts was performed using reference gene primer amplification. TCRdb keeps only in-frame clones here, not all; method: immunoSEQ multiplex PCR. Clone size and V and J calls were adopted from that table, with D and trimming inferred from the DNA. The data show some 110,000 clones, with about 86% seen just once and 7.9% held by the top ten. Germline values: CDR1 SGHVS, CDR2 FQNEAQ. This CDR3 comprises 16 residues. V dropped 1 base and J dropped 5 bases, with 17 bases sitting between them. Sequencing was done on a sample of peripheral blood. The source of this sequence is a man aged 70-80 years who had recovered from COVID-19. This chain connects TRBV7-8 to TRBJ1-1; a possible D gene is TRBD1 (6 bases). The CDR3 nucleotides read TGTGCCAGCAGCTTAGAGAAACAGGGAAGGGGGACTGAAGCTTTCTTT. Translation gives CASSLEKQGRGTEAFF.